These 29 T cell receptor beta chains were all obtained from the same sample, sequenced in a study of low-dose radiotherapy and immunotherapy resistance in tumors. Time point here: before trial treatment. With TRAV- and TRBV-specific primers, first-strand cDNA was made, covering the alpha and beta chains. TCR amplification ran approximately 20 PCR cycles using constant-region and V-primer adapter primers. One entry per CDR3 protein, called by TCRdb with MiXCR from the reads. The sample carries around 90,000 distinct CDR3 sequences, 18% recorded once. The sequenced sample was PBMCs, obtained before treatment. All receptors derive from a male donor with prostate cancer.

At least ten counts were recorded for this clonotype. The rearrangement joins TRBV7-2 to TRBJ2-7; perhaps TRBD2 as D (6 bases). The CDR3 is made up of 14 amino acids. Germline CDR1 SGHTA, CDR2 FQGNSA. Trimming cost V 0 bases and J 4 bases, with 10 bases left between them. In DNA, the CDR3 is TGTGCCAGCAGCTTAGCGATGCGGGGTTACGAGCAGTACTTC. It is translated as CASSLAMRGYEQYF.

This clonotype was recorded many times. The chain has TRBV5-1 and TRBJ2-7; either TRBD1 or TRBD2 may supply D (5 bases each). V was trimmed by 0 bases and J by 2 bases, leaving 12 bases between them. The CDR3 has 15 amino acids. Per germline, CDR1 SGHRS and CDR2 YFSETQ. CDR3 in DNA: TGCGCCAGCAGCTTGGCAGGGACCGAAACCTACGAGCAGTACTTC. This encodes CASSLAGTETYEQYF. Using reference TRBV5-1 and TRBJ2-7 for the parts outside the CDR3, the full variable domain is KAGVTQTPRYLIKTRGQQVTLSCSPISGHRSVSWYQQTPGQGLQFLFEYFSETQRNKGNFPGRFSGRQFSNSRSEMNVSTLELGDSALYLCASSLAGTETYEQYFGPGTRLTVT.

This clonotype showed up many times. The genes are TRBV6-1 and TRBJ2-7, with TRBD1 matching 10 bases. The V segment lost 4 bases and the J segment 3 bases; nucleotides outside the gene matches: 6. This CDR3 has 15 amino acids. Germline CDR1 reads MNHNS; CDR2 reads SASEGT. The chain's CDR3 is CASSAPTGGGYEQYF. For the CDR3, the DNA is TGTGCCAGCAGTGCACCGACAGGGGGCGGCTACGAGCAGTACTTC.

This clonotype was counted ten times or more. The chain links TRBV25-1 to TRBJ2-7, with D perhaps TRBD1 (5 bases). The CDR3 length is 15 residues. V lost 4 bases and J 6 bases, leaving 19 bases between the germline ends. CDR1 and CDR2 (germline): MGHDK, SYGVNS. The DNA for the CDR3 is TGTGCCAGCAGTGTAGGGTGGGGCAGCTTGCCCGAGCAGTACTTC. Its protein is CASSVGWGSLPEQYF.

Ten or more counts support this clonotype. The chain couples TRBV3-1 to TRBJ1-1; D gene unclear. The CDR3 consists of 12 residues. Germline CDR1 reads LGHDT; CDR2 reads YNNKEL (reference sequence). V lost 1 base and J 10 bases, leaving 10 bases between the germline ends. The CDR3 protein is CASSQGSSGAFF. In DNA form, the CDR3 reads TGTGCCAGCAGCCAAGGTAGCTCGGGAGCTTTCTTT.

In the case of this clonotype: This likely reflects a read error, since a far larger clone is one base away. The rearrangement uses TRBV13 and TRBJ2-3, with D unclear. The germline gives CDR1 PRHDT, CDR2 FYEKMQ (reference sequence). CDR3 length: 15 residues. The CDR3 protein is CATSFGLEGTDTQYF. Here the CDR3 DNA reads TGTGCCACCAGCTTTGGCTTGGAAGGCACAGATACGCAGTATTTT.

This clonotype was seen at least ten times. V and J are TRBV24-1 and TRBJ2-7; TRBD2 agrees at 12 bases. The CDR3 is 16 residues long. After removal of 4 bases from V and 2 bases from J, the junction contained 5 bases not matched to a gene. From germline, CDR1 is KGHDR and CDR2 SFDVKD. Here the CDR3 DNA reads TGTGCCACCAGTGAAAATCCTAGCGGGGGGGCCTACGAGCAGTACTTC. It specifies CATSENPSGGAYEQYF.

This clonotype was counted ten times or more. The DNA for the CDR3 is TGTGCCAGCAGCTCGCTAGCGTACGCGAGCACAGATACGCAGTATTTT. Translated: CASSSLAYASTDTQYF. This sequence joins TRBV7-2 and TRBJ2-3, with D perhaps matching TRBD2 (6 bases). Germline-derived CDR1 and CDR2 are SGHTA and FQGNSA. V shed 4 bases and J shed 0 bases, with 14 bases lying between them. The CDR3 has 16 residues.

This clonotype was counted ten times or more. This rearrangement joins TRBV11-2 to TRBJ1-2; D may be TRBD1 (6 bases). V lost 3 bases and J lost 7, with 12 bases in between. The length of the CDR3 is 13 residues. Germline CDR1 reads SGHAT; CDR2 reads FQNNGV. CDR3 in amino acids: CASSFGQLSGYTF. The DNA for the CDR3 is TGTGCCAGCAGCTTCGGACAGCTCTCTGGCTACACCTTC.

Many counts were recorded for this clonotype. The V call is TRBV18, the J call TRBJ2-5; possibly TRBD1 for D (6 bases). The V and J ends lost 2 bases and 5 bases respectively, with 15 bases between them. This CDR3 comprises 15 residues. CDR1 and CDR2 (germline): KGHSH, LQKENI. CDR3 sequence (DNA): TGTGCCAGCTCACCAGAGACAGGTTACTCGGAGACCCAGTACTTC. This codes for CASSPETGYSETQYF.

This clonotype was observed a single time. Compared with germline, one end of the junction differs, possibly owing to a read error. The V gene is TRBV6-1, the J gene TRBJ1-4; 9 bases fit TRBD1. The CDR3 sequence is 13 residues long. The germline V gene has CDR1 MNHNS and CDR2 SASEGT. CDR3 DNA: TGTGCCAGCAGTTACGCCGGACAGGGGCGTAGTCTTTTT. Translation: CASSYAGQGRSLF.

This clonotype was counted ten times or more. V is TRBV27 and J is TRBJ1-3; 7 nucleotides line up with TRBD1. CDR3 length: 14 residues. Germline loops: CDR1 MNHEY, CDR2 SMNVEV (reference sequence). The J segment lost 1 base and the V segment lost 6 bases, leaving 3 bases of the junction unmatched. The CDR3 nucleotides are TGTGCCAGCAGAACAGGGGTGTCTGGAAACACCATATATTTT. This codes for CASRTGVSGNTIYF.

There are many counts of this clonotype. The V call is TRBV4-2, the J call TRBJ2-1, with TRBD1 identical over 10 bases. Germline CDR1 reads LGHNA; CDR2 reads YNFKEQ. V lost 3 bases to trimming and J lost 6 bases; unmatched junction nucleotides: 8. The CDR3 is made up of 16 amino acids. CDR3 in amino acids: CASSQGDRGTGNEQFF. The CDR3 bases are TGTGCCAGCAGCCAGGGGGACAGGGGAACGGGCAATGAGCAGTTCTTC.

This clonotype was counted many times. The CDR3 sequence is CASSLGGSGDTDTQYF. Here the CDR3 DNA reads TGTGCCAGCAGCTTAGGGGGAAGCGGGGACACAGATACGCAGTATTTT. The V call is TRBV11-3, the J call TRBJ2-3, with TRBD2 identical over 7 bases. The CDR3 extends over 16 amino acids. The junction had 6 bases not matched to a gene; V was cut back by 1 base and J by 2 bases. Per the germline V gene, CDR1 is SGHNT and CDR2 is YENEEA.

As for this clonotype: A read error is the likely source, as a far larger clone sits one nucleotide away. The CDR3 region has the DNA TGTGCCAGCAGTTTAGGGAGCCCCTACAATGAGCAGTACTTC. Protein product: CASSLGSPYNEQYF. The V gene is TRBV28, the J gene TRBJ2-7; D is possibly TRBD2 (5 bases). Germline-derived CDR1 and CDR2 are MDHEN and SYDVKM. Trimming removed 2 bases from V and 7 bases from J, with 15 bases in between. The CDR3 is made up of 14 amino acids.

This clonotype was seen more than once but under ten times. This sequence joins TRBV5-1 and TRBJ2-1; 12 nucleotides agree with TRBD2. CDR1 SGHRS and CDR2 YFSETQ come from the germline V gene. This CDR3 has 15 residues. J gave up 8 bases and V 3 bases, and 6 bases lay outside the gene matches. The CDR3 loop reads CASSWASGGADEQFF. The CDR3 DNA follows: TGCGCCAGCAGCTGGGCTAGCGGGGGGGCCGATGAGCAGTTCTTC.

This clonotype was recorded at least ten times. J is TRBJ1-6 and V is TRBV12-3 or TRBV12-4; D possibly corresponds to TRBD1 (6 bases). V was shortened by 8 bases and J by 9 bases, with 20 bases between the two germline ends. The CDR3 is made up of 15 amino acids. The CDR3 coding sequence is TGTGCCAGCGGCCGGCGGGGGCTCCAGGGTTCACCCCTCCACTTT. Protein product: CASGRRGLQGSPLHF.

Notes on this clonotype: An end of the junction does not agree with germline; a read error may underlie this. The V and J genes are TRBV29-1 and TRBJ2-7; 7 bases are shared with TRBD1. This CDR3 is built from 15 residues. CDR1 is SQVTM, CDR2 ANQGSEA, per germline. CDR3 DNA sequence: TGCAGCGTAGAAGACAGGGAAAGATTCCCTTACGAGCAGTACTTC. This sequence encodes CSVEDRERFPYEQYF.

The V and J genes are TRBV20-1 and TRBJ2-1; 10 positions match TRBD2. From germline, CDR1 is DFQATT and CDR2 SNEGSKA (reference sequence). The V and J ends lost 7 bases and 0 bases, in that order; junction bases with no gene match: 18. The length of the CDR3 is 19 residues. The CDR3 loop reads CSGPKKGLAAYSSYNEQFF. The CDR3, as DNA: TGCAGTGGACCGAAGAAAGGACTAGCGGCTTATAGCTCCTACAATGAGCAGTTCTTC.

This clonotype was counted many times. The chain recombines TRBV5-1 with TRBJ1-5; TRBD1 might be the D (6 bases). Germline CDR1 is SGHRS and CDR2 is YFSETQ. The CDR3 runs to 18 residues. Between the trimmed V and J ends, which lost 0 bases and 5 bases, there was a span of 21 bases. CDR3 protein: CASSLGATSGGGDQPQHF. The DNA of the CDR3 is TGCGCCAGCAGCTTGGGAGCAACATCGGGGGGGGGCGATCAGCCCCAGCATTTT.

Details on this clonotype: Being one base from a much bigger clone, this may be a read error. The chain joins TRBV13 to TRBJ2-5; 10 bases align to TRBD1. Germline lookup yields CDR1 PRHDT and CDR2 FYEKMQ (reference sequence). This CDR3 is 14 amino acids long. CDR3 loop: CASSATGGLETQCF. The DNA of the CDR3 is TGTGCCAGCAGCGCGACAGGGGGCTTAGAGACCCAGTGCTTC.

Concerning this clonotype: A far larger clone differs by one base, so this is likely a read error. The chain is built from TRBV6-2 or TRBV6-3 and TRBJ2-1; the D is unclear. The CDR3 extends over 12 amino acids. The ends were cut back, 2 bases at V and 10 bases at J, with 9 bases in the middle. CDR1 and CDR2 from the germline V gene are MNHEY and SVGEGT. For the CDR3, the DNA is TGTGCCAGCAGTTACAGCTCCTACGAGCAGTTCTTC. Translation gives CASSYSSYEQFF.

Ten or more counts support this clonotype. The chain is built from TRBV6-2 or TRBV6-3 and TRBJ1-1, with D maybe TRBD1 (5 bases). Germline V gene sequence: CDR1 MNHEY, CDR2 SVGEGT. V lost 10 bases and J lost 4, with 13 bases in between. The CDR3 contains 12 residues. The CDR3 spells CATSLQGTEAFF. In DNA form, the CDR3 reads TGTGCCACATCGTTGCAGGGCACTGAAGCTTTCTTT.

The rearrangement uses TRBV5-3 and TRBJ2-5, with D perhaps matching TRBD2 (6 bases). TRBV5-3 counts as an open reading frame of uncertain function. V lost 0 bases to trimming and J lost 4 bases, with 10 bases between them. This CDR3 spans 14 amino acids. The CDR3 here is CARSLVTGAETQYF. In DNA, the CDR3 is TGTGCCAGAAGCTTGGTTACGGGAGCAGAGACCCAGTACTTC.

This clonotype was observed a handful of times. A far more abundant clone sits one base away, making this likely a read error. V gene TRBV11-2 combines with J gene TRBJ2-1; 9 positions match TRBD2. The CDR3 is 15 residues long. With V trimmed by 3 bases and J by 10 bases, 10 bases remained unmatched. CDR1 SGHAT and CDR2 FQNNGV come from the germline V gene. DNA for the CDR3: TGTGCCAGCAGCTTTGGGGCTAGCGGGACCTACGAGCAGTTCTTC. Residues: CASSFGASGTYEQFF.

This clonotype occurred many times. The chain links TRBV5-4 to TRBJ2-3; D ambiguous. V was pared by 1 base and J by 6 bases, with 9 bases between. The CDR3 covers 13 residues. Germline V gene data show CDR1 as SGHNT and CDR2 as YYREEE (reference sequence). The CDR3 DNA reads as TGTGCCAGCAGCTTGTCGGGCAGGGATACGCAGTATTTT. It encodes CASSLSGRDTQYF.

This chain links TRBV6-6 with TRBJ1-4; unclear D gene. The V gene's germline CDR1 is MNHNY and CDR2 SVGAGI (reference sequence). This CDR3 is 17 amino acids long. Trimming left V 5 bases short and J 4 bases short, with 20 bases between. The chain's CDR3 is CASSPGLFRANNEKLFF. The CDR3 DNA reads TGTGCCAGCAGTCCTGGACTATTCCGGGCCAATAATGAAAAACTGTTTTTT.

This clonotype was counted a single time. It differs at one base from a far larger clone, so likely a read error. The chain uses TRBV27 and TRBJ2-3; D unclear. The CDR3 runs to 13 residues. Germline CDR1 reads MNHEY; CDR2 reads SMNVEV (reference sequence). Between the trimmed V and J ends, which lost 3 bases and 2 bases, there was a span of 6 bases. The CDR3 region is CASSFTPTDTQYF. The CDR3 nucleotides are TGTGCCAGCAGTTTTACCCCCACAGATACGCAGTATTTT.

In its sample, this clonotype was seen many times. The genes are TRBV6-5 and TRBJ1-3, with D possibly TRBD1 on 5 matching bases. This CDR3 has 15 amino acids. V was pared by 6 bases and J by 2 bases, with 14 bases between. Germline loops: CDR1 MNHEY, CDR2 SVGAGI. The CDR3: CASSPERGAGNTIYF. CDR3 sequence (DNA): TGTGCCAGCAGCCCTGAAAGGGGAGCTGGAAACACCATATATTTT.